This TCR beta chain comes out of a study of blood T cell repertoires in COVID-19. Overall study context: The origin of the acute and convalescent COVID-19 samples was the United States, Italy and Spain. PBMCs, B-cell-depleted T cells, or T cells were the source of the cDNA or gDNA that made up the material.

Authors' processing steps: Amplification of reference gene primers provided the estimated nucleated cell counts. Sequencing used immunoSEQ multiplex PCR; TCRdb keeps in-frame clones, though not all of them. The DNA was the basis for D and trimming; V, J and clone size are from that table. The data contain about 290,000 clones, roughly 89% of them singletons. This CDR3 has 15 residues. CDR1 MNHEY and CDR2 SMNVEV come from the germline V gene (reference sequence). The V end was cut by 5 bases, the J end by 4 bases, with 17 bases between. Source material: peripheral blood. The chain uses TRBV27 and TRBJ1-1; TRBD1 might be the D (5 bases). The sequence was obtained from a woman between 35 and 50 years old who had recovered from COVID-19. CDR3 loop: CASSAWGSTGTEAFF. The CDR3 DNA sequence: TGTGCCAGCAGTGCCTGGGGCTCCACAGGCACTGAAGCTTTCTTT.